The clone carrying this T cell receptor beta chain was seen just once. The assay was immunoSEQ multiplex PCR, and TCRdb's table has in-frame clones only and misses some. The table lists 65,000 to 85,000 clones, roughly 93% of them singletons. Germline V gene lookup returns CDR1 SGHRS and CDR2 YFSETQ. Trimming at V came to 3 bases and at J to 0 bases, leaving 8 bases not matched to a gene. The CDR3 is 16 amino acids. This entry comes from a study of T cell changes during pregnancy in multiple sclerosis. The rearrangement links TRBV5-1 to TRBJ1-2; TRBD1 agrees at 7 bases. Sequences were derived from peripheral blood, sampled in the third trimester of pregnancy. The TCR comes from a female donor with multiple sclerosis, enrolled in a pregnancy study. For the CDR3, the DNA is TGCGCCAGCAGCTGGGGGACAGCGAATACTAACTATGGCTACACCTTC. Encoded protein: CASSWGTANTNYGYTF.